These 24 T cell receptor beta chains were all obtained from the same sample, sequenced in a study of Ad26.COV2.S vaccination and SARS-CoV-2 variants. The treatment: over 15 received Ad26.COV2.S at low or high dose, single or two shots; 5 received placebo; per-sample allocation not given. The study sampled participants on day 63 after the first vaccine or placebo injection. Sequencing was performed with immunoSEQ multiplex PCR; in TCRdb, only in-frame clones are kept and a portion is missing. The repertoire consists of about 390,000 clones, with around nine tenths occurring once and the leading ten covering approximately 3.7%. This sample comprised peripheral blood, obtained in a trial of Ad26.COV2.S vaccine versus placebo. The receptor source for this set is a person aged 18 to 65 who received the Ad26.COV2.S COVID-19 vaccine or a placebo.

The chain combines TRBV15 with TRBJ2-2; no firm D call. V was trimmed by 1 base and J by 9 bases, leaving 12 bases between them. The CDR3 runs to 14 residues. CDR1 is LNHNV and CDR2 is YYDKDF in the germline V gene (reference sequence). The CDR3 is CATSRGERARELFF. The DNA for the CDR3 is TGTGCCACCAGCAGAGGGGAACGGGCCCGGGAGCTGTTTTTT.

The chain links TRBV2 to TRBJ2-7; D is uncertain. This CDR3 has 13 residues. V gave up 5 bases and J gave up 3 bases, with 11 bases separating them. Germline assignment: CDR1 SNHLY and CDR2 FYNNEI. CDR3 DNA: TGTGCCAGCAGTCCCGACGGGCACTACGAGCAGTACTTC. It is translated as CASSPDGHYEQYF. Supplemented by reference TRBV2 and TRBJ2-7, the full variable domain reads EPEVTQTPSHQVTQMGQEVILRCVPISNHLYFYWYRQILGQKVEFLVSFYNNEISEKSEIFDDQFSVERPDGSNFTLKIRSTKLEDSAMYFCASSPDGHYEQYFGPGTRLTVT.

CDR3 bases: TGTGCCAGCAGTTACTCAGCAGGGGGCCTTGATTCACCCCTCCACTTT. It yields the protein CASSYSAGGLDSPLHF. The rearrangement uses TRBV6-5 and TRBJ1-6, with 8 bases identical to TRBD1. Looked up from germline, CDR1 is MNHEY and CDR2 is SVGAGI. With 0 bases clipped from V and 8 bases from J, the junction kept 6 bases outside the gene matches. The CDR3 totals 16 residues.

This chain links TRBV6-2 or TRBV6-3 with TRBJ1-2; 7 nucleotides align to TRBD1. This CDR3 comprises 16 residues. After removal of 6 bases from V and 4 bases from J, the junction contained 14 bases not matched to a gene. The germline gives CDR1 MNHEY, CDR2 SVGEGT. The CDR3 protein is CASSLDRDRSVYGYTF. The CDR3 DNA reads TGTGCCAGCAGCCTCGATAGGGACAGATCCGTCTATGGCTACACCTTC.

This clone was seen more than once but under ten times. This chain joins TRBV6-5 and TRBJ2-1, with 11 bases lining up with TRBD2. Germline V CDR1 and CDR2: MNHEY, SVGAGI. The CDR3 extends over 16 amino acids. V gave up 1 base and J gave up 6 bases; unmatched junction bases: 5. CDR3 in amino acids: CASSYCSGGAFNEQFF. The CDR3 DNA sequence: TGTGCCAGCAGTTACTGTAGCGGGGGGGCGTTCAATGAGCAGTTCTTC.

This chain links TRBV4-3 with TRBJ1-2; D is ambiguous. Trimming removed 0 bases at V and 7 bases at J, with 21 bases between. CDR1 and CDR2 from the germline V gene are LGHNA and YSLEER. The CDR3 is 17 amino acids. CDR3 residues: CASSQEHPKLPRGGYTF. Here the CDR3 DNA reads TGCGCCAGCAGCCAAGAGCATCCCAAACTCCCTCGGGGTGGCTACACCTTC.

The rearrangement links TRBV3-1 (or the pseudogene TRBV3-2) to TRBJ2-1; 11 bases map to TRBD2. Germline V gene data show CDR1 as LGHDT and CDR2 as YNNKEL (reference sequence). The CDR3 has 18 residues. The J segment lost 7 bases and the V segment lost 3 bases, leaving 14 bases of the junction unmatched. For the CDR3, the DNA is TGTGCCAGCAGCCACTTCTCTAGCGGGGGGTCCTCTAAAAATGAGCAGTTCTTC. This gives the protein CASSHFSSGGSSKNEQFF.

The chain uses TRBV6-1 and TRBJ1-5; D gene ambiguous. The CDR3 contains 13 residues. Trimming took 3 bases from V and 6 from J, leaving 9 bases between them. CDR1 is MNHNS, CDR2 SASEGT, per germline. The CDR3 sequence: CASSESVGQPQHF. The CDR3 nucleotides read TGTGCCAGCAGTGAGAGTGTAGGTCAGCCCCAGCATTTT.

The gene calls are TRBV2 and TRBJ2-7, with D perhaps matching TRBD1 (6 bases). Deletions cut 8 bases from V and 0 bases from J, with 14 bases between. This CDR3 is built from 14 residues. The V gene's germline CDR1 is SNHLY and CDR2 FYNNEI. This CDR3 is CASVTGPSSYEQYF. CDR3 sequence (DNA): TGTGCCAGCGTTACAGGGCCGAGCTCCTACGAGCAGTACTTC.

The V call is TRBV2, the J call TRBJ1-5; D might be TRBD1 (6 bases). V lost 6 bases, J lost 9 bases, and 15 bases lay in between. This CDR3 region has 13 residues. Germline CDR1 is SNHLY and CDR2 is FYNNEI. This CDR3 reads CASSPPGAGPQHF. In nucleotides, the CDR3 is TGTGCCAGCAGCCCGCCGGGGGCTGGGCCCCAGCATTTT.

The rearrangement links TRBV2 to TRBJ2-4; 8 bases are shared with TRBD1. V shed 4 bases, J shed 1 base, and the junction held 3 bases outside the gene matches. The CDR3 covers 15 residues. Germline CDR1 SNHLY, CDR2 FYNNEI. The DNA for the CDR3 is TGTGCCAGCAGTGCCAGGGGGCCGGCCAAAAACATTCAGTACTTC. Its translation is CASSARGPAKNIQYF.

The chain employs TRBV30 and TRBJ1-2; weak D call: TRBD1 (6 bases). Trimming took 4 bases from V and 6 from J, leaving 9 bases between them. Germline V gene lookup returns CDR1 GTSNPN and CDR2 SVGIG (reference sequence). This CDR3 region has 11 residues. The CDR3 coding sequence is TGTGCCTGGAAACAGGGAAATGGCTACACCTTC. As protein: CAWKQGNGYTF.

The chain is built from TRBV6-6 and TRBJ1-4; a weak D match, TRBD1 (5 bases). V lost 2 bases and J 7 bases, leaving 11 bases between the germline ends. The V gene's germline CDR1 is MNHNY and CDR2 SVGAGI (reference sequence). The CDR3 has 14 residues. The CDR3 DNA sequence: TGTGCCAGCAGTTACCGGGGCGGCGGTGAAAAACTGTTTTTT. Amino acids: CASSYRGGGEKLFF.

This chain joins TRBV6-5 and TRBJ1-1; maybe TRBD1 (6 bases). With 3 bases removed from V and 6 bases from J, the gap between germline ends came to 17 bases. The germline gives CDR1 MNHEY, CDR2 SVGAGI. This CDR3 is built from 15 residues. The CDR3 coding sequence is TGTGCCAGCAGTTATGACGGGGGCGAGGCGTCTGAAGCTTTCTTT. It translates to CASSYDGGEASEAFF.

CDR3 loop: CASSRRYNQPQHF. As DNA, the CDR3 is TGTGCCAGCAGCCGGAGGTACAATCAGCCCCAGCATTTT. The chain employs TRBV5-6 and TRBJ1-5; D unclear. V lost 4 bases, J lost 3 bases, and 8 bases lay in between. Looked up from germline, CDR1 is SGHDT and CDR2 is YYEEEE. The CDR3 length is 13 residues. The full variable domain, with the rest looked up from reference TRBV5-6 and TRBJ1-5, is DAGVTQSPTHLIKTRGQQVTLRCSPKSGHDTVSWYQQALGQGPQFIFQYYEEEERQRGNFPDRFSGHQFPNYSSELNVNALLLGDSALYLCASSRRYNQPQHFGDGTRLSIL.

V is TRBV5-4 and J is TRBJ1-3; 9 bases are shared with TRBD1. The CDR3 sequence is 17 residues long. Germline loops: CDR1 SGHNT, CDR2 YYREEE (reference sequence). V shed 2 bases, J shed 4 bases, and the junction held 10 bases outside the gene matches. The CDR3 nucleotides read TGTGCCAGCAGCTTAGCCGGGACAGGGTGGGGAGGAAACACCATATATTTT. It codes for CASSLAGTGWGGNTIYF.

The chain carries TRBV5-6 and TRBJ2-3, with D hard to call. Germline CDR1 reads SGHDT; CDR2 reads YYEEEE. V lost 0 bases, J lost 8 bases, and 19 bases lay in between. This CDR3 region has 16 residues. The CDR3 loop is CASSLGLVHASATQYF. CDR3 sequence (DNA): TGTGCCAGCAGCTTGGGCCTAGTTCACGCGTCGGCTACGCAGTATTTT.

This chain links TRBV10-2 with TRBJ2-7, with TRBD1 matching over 7 bases. This CDR3 has 15 residues. Germline lookup yields CDR1 WSHSY and CDR2 SAAADI. J lost 1 base, V lost 3 bases, and 6 bases had no gene match. The CDR3 here is CASSDGQVPSYEQYF. The CDR3 DNA follows: TGCGCCAGCAGTGATGGACAGGTACCTTCCTACGAGCAGTACTTC.

This chain joins TRBV5-1 and TRBJ2-1; 11 bases align to TRBD1. V shed 2 bases and J 7 bases; nucleotides not matched to a gene: 2. This CDR3 contains 14 residues. Germline V lookup: CDR1 SGHRS, CDR2 YFSETQ. The CDR3 loop reads CASSFRDRGNEQFF. CDR3 nucleotides: TGCGCCAGCAGCTTTCGGGACAGGGGGAATGAGCAGTTCTTC.

The table lists this clone with a count of one. The chain joins TRBV5-5 to TRBJ1-1; tentatively, D is TRBD1 (5 bases). CDR1 and CDR2 (germline): SGHKS, YYEKEE (reference sequence). The germline V and J ends were trimmed by 0 bases and 7 bases, with 7 bases remaining between them. This CDR3 spans 12 amino acids. CDR3 DNA: TGTGCCAGCAGCTTGGAAGGGGTTGAAGCTTTCTTT. Protein sequence: CASSLEGVEAFF.

Only a few counts were recorded for this clone. The CDR3 sequence: CATSPRGEGGYTF. CDR3 DNA sequence: TGTGCCACCAGCCCTAGGGGGGAGGGTGGCTACACCTTC. The chain uses TRBV15 and TRBJ1-2; tentatively, D is TRBD1 (6 bases). Germline-derived CDR1 and CDR2 are LNHNV and YYDKDF (reference sequence). V was pared by 5 bases and J by 7 bases, with 14 bases between. The CDR3 runs to 13 residues.

The J gene is TRBJ1-2, the V gene TRBV4-2; a possible D gene is TRBD1 (5 bases). This CDR3 region has 14 residues. The germline CDR1 and CDR2 sequences are LGHNA and YNFKEQ. V lost 1 base and J lost 7, with 13 bases in between. The CDR3 sequence is CASSQGGVDVGYTF. The CDR3, as DNA: TGTGCCAGCAGCCAAGGGGGGGTTGATGTTGGCTACACCTTC.

The count of this clone is one. The chain has TRBV6-6 and TRBJ2-3; 8 bases match TRBD1. The ends lost 7 bases at V and 4 bases at J; junction bases unmatched: 7. Germline V gene sequence: CDR1 MNHNY, CDR2 SVGAGI (reference sequence). The length of the CDR3 is 14 residues. This CDR3 reads CASTMDRVPDTQYF. The CDR3 DNA reads TGTGCCAGCACTATGGACAGGGTTCCAGATACGCAGTATTTT.

This chain joins TRBV5-4 and TRBJ2-7; 11 nucleotides agree with TRBD1. The ends lost 5 bases at V and 5 bases at J; junction bases unmatched: 6. Germline assignment: CDR1 SGHNT and CDR2 YYREEE (reference sequence). The CDR3 length is 14 residues. CDR3 region: CASSGPGQGDEQYF. The CDR3 DNA is TGTGCCAGCAGTGGACCGGGACAGGGGGACGAGCAGTACTTC.